This T cell receptor beta chain was documented in a study of blood T cell repertoires in COVID-19. Authors' methods: Cell counts per sample came from amplifying reference gene primers. The repertoire was sequenced with immunoSEQ multiplex PCR; TCRdb's copy has only in-frame clones and lacks some. V, J and clone size were drawn from that table, and D and trimming were deduced from the DNA. This table has under 150,000 clones, roughly 83% appearing once. Germline V gives CDR1 SGHTS, CDR2 YDEGEE. Trimming cost V 4 bases and J 1 base; bases outside gene matches: 3. CDR3 length: 14 residues. The gene calls are TRBV5-8 and TRBJ2-5; 8 nucleotides line up with TRBD1. This clonotype was obtained from a man aged 30 to 39 with acute or convalescent COVID-19. Sequencing was carried out using peripheral blood. CDR3 bases: TGTGCCAGCAGCCTAGGACAGGGCCAAGAGACCCAGTACTTC. Protein sequence: CASSLGQGQETQYF. The variable domain in full, with the rest retrieved from reference TRBV5-8 and TRBJ2-5, is EAGVTQSPTHLIKTRGQQATLRCSPISGHTSVYWYQQALGLGLQFLLWYDEGEERNRGNFPPRFSGRQFPNYSSELNVNALELEDSALYLCASSLGQGQETQYFGPGTRLLVL.